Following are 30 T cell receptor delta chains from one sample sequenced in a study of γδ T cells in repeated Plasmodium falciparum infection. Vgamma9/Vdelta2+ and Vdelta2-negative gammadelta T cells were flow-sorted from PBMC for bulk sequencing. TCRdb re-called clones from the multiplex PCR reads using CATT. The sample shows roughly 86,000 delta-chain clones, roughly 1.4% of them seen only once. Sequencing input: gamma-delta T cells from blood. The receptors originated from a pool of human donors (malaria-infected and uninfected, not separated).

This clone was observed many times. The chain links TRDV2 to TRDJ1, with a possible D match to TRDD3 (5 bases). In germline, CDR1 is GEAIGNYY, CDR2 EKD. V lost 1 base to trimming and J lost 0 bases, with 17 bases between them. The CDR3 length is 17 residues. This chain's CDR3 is CACDTDGGPPYTDKLIF. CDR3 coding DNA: TGTGCCTGTGACACAGACGGGGGCCCCCCGTACACCGATAAACTCATCTTT.

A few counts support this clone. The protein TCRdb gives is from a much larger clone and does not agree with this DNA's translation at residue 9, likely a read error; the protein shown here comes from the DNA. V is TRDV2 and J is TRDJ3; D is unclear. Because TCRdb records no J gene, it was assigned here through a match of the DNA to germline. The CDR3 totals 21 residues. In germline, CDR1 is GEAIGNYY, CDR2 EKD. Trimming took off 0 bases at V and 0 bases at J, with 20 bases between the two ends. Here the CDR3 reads CACDTRPVRGPSSWDTRQMFF. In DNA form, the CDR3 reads TGTGCCTGTGACACCAGGCCGGTCCGGGGTCCAAGCTCCTGGGACACCCGACAGATGTTTTTC.

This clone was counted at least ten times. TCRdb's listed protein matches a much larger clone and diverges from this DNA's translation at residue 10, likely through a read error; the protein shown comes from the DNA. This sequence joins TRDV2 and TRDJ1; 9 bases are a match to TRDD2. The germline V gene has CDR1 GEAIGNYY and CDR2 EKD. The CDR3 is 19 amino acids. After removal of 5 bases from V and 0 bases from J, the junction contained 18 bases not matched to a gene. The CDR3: CACAPAFLLEDKNTDKLIF. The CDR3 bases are TGTGCCTGTGCCCCTGCCTTCCTACTGGAGGATAAAAACACCGATAAACTCATCTTT.

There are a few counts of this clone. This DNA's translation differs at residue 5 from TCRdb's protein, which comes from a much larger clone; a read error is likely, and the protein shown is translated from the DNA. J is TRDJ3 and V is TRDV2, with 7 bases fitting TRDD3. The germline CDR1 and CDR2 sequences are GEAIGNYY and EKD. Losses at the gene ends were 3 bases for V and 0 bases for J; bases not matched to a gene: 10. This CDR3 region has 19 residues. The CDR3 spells CACDSVLGGLSWDTRQMFF. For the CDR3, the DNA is TGTGCCTGTGACTCCGTTCTGGGGGGACTCTCCTGGGACACCCGACAGATGTTTTTC.

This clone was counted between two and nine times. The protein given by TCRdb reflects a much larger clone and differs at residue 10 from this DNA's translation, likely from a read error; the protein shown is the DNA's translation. The CDR3 spells CALGKRAVWRNKLIF. In DNA, the CDR3 is TGTGCTCTTGGGAAGAGGGCTGTCTGGAGGAATAAACTCATCTTT. V usage is TRDV1 and J usage is TRDJ1; D uncertain. This CDR3 region has 15 residues. Germline CDR1 is TSWWSYY and CDR2 is QGS. Trimming pared 5 bases from V and 6 bases from J, leaving 19 bases between.

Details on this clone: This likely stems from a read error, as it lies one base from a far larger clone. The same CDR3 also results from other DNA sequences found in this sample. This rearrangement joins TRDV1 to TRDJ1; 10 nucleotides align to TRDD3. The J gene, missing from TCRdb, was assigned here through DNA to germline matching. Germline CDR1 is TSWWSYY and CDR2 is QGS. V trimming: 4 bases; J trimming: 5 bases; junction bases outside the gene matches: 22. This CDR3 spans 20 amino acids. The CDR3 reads CALGAFRRDWGIPSTDKLIF. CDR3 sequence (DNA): TGTGCTCTTGGGGCTTTCCGGCGGGACTGGGGGATTCCAAGCACTGATAAACTCATCTTT.

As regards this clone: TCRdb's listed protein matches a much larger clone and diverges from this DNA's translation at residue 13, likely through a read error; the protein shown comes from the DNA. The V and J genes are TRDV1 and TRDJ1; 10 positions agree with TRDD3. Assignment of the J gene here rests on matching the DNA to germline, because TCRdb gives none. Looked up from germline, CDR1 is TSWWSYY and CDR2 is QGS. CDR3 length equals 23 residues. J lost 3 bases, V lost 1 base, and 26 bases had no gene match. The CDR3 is CALGEPPGSYWGMRRIDADKLIF. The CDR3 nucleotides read TGTGCTCTTGGGGAACCCCCTGGCTCCTACTGGGGGATGCGCCGAATTGATGCCGATAAACTCATCTTT.

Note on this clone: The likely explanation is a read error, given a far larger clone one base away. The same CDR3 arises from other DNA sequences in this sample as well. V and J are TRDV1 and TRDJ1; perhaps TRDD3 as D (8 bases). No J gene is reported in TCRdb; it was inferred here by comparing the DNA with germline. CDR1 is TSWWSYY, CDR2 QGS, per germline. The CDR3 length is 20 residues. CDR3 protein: CALGDPLPGCTGGRTDKLIF. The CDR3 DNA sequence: TGTGCTCTTGGGGACCCCCTTCCTGGGTGTACTGGGGGTCGCACCGACAAACTCATCTTT.

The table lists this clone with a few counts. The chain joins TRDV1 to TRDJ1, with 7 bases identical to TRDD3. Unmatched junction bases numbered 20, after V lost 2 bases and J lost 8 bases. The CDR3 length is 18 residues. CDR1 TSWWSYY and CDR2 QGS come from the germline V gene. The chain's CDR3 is CALGEESTRLRGITKLIF. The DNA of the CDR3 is TGTGCTCTTGGGGAAGAATCTACACGGCTGCGGGGGATTACAAAACTCATCTTT.

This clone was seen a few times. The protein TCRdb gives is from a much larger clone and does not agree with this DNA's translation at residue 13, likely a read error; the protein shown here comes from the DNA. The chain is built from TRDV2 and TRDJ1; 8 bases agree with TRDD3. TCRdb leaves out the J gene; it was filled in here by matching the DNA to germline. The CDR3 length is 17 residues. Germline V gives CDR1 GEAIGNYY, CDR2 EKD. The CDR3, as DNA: TGTGCCTGTGACACCCTAGCCCGGGGGGATAACACCTATAAACTCATCTTT. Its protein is CACDTLARGDNTYKLIF.

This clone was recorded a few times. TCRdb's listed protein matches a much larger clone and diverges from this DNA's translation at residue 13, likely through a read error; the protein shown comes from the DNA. The CDR3 nucleotides are TGTGCCTGTGACACCGGTGCTGGGGGATACACCTCCCGGGACACCCGACAGATGTTTTTC. Amino acids: CACDTGAGGYTSRDTRQMFF. J is TRDJ3 and V is TRDV2; 11 nucleotides align to TRDD3. CDR1 GEAIGNYY and CDR2 EKD come from the germline V gene. The CDR3 length is 20 residues.

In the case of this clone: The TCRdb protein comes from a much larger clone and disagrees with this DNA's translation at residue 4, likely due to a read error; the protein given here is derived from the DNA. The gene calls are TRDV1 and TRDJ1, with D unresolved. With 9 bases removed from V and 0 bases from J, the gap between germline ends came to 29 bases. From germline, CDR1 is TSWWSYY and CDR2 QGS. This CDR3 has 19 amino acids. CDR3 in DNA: TGTGCTCTCGAGGAACGATTTACTCTAACCCTCGTGTACACCGATAAACTCATCTTT. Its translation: CALEERFTLTLVYTDKLIF.

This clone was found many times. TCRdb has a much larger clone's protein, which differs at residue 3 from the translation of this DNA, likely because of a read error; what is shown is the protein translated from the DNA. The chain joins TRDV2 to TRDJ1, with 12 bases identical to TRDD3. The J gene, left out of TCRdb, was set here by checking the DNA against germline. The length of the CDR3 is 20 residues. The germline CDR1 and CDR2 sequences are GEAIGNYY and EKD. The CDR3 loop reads CARDTLTGGYPDRMTDKLIF. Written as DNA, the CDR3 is TGTGCCCGTGACACCCTTACTGGGGGATACCCCGACAGAATGACCGATAAACTCATCTTT.

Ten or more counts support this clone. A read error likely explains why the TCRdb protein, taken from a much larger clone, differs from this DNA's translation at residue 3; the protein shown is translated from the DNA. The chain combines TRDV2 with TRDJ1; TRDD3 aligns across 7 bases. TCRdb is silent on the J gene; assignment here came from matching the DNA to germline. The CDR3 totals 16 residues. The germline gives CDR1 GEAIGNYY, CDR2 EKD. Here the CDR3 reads CARDTYLGLDTGKLIF. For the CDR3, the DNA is TGTGCCCGTGACACTTACTTAGGACTGGATACGGGGAAACTCATCTTT.

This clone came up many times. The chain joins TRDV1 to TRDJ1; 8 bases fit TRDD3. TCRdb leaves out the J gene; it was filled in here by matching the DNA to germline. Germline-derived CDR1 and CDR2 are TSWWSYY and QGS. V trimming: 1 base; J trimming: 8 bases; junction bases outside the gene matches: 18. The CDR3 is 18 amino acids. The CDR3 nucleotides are TGTGCTCTTGGGGAACCGGAGGGATTTCTTTGGGGGATTCTAAAACTCATCTTT. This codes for CALGEPEGFLWGILKLIF.

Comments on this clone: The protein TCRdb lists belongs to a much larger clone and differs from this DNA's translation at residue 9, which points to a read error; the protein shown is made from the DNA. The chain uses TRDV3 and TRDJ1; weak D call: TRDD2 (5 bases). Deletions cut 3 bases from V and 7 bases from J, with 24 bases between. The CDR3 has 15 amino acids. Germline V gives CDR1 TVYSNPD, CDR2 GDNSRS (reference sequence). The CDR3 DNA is TGTGCCTTAGTTCTTCCCCCGGGGCTTAGGGGTAAACTCATCTTT. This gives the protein CALVLPPGLRGKLIF.

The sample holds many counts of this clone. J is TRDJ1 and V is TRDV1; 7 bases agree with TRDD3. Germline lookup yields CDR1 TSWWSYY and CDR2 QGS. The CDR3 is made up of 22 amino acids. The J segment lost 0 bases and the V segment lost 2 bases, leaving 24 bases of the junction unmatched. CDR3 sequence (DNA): TGTGCTCTTGGGGAAGGGCAATTCTCAATTATACTGGGGAGTACGTACACCGATAAACTCATCTTT. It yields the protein CALGEGQFSIILGSTYTDKLIF.

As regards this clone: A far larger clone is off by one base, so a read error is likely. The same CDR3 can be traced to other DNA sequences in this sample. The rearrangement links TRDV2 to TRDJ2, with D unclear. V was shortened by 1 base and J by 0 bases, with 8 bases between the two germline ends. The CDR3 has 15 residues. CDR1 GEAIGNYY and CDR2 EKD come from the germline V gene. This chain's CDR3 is CACDTGGALTAQLFF. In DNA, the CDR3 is TGTGCCTGTGACACTGGTGGAGCTTTGACAGCACAACTCTTCTTT.

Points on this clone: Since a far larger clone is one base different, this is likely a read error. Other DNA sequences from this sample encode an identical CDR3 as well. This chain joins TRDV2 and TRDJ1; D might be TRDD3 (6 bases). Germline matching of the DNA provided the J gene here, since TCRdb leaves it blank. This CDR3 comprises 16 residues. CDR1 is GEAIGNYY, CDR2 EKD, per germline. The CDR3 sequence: CACDTVAGAYTDKLIF. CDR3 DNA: TGCGCCTGTGACACCGTGGCTGGGGCGTACACCGATAAACTCATCTTT.

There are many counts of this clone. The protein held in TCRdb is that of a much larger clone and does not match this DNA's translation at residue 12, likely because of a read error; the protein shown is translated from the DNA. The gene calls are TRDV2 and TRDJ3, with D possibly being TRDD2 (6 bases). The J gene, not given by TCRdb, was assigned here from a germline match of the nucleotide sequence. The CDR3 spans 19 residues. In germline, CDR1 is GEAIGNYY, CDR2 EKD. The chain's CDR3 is CACDTVSYPFSRDTRQMFF. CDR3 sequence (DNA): TGTGCCTGTGACACCGTGTCCTACCCCTTCTCCCGGGACACCCGACAGATGTTTTTC.

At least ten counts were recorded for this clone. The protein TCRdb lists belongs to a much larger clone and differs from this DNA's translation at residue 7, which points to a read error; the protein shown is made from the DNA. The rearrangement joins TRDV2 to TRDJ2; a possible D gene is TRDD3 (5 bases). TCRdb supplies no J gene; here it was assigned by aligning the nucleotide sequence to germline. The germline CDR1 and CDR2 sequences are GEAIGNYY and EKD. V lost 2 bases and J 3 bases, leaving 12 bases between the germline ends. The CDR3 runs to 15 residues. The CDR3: CACDRGGTVTAQLFF. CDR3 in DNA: TGTGCCTGTGACAGGGGGGGTACTGTGACAGCACAACTCTTCTTT.

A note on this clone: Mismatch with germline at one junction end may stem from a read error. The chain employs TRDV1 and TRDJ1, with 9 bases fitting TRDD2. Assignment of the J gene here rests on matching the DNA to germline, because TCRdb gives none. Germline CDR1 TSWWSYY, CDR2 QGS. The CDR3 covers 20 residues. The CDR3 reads CSGVSPSYVVLAEYTDKLIF. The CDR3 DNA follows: TGCTCTGGGGTCTCGCCTTCCTACGTAGTACTGGCCGAGTACACCGATAAACTCATCTTT.

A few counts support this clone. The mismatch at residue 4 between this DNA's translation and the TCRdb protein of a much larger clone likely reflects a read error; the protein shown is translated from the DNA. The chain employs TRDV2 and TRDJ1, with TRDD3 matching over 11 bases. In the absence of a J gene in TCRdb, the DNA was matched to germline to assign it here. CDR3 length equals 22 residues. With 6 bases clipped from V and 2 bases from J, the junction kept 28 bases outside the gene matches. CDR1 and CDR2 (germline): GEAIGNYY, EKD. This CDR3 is CACRHPTSSRSTGGYFTDKLIF. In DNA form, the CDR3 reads TGTGCCTGTCGGCATCCTACGTCTTCTAGGTCTACTGGGGGATATTTTACCGATAAACTCATCTTT.

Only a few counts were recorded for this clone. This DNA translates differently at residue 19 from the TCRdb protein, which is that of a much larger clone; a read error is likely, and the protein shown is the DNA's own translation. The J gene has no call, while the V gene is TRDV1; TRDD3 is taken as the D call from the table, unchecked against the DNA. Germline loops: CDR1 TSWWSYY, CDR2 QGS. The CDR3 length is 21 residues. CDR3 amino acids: CALGPPRPFLQDLLGMMGFIF. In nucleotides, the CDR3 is TGTGCTCTTGGGCCCCCACGGCCCTTCCTCCAAGATTTACTGGGGATGATGGGATTCATCTTT.

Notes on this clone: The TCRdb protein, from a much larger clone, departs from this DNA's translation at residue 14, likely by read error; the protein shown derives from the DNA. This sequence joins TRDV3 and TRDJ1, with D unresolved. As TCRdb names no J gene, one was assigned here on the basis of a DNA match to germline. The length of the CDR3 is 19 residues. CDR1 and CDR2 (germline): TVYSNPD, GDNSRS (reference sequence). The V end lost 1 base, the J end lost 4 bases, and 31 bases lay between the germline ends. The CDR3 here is CAFTARSNGGLDYIDKLIF. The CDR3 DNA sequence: TGTGCCTTTACAGCTCGGTCCAACGGAGGGTTGGACTACATCGATAAACTCATCTTT.

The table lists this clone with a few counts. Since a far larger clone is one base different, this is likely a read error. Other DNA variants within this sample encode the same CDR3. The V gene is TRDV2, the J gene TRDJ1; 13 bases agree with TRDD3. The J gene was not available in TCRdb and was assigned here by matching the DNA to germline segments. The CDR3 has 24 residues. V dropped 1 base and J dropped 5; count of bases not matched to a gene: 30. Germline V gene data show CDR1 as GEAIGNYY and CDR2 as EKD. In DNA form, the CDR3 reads TGTGCCTGTGACACTGGCCCTATTTCCGGCAAAGTACTGGGGGATACGCTAAACTCAGATAAACTCATCTTT. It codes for CACDTGPISGKVLGDTLNSDKLIF.

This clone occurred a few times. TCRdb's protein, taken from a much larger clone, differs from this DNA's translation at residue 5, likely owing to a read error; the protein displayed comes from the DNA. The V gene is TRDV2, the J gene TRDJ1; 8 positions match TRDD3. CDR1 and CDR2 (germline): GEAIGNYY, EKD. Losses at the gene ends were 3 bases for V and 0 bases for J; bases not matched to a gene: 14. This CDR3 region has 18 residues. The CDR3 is CACDAVVAGGRNTDKLIF. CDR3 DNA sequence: TGTGCCTGTGACGCCGTTGTCGCTGGGGGACGGAACACCGATAAACTCATCTTT.

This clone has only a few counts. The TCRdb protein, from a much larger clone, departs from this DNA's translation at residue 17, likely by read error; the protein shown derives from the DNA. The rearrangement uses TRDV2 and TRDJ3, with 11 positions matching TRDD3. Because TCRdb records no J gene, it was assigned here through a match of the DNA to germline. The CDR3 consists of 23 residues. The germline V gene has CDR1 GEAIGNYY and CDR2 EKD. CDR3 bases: TGTGCCTGTGACACCGGGGACTGGGGGATATCGCGGACCAGCTCCTGGGGCACCCGACAGATGTTTTTC. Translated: CACDTGDWGISRTSSWGTRQMFF.

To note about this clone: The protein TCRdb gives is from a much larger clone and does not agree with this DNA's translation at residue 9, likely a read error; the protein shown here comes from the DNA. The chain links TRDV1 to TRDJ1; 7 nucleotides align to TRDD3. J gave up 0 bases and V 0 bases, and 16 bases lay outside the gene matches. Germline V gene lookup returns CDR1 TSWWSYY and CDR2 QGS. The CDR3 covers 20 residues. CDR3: CALGELGRCGILRYTDKLIF. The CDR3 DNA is TGTGCTCTTGGGGAACTTGGAAGATGTGGGATACTTAGGTACACCGATAAACTCATCTTT.

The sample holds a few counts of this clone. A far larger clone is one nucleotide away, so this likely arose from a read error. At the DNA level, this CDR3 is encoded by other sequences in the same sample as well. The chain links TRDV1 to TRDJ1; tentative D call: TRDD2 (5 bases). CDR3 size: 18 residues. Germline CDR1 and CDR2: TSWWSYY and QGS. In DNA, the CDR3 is TGTGCTCTTGGGATCGGACCTACGCGCCTACCTTACACTGATAAACTCATCTTT. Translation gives CALGIGPTRLPYTDKLIF.